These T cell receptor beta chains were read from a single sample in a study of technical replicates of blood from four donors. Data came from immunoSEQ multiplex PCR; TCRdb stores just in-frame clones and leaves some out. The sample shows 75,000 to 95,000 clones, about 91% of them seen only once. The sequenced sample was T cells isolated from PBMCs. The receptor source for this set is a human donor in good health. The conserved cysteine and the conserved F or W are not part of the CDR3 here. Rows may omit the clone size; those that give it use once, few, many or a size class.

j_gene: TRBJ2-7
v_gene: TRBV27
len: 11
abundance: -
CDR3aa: ASGTGVGYEQY

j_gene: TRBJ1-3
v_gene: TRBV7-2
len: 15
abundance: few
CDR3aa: ASSLDSAGRIGNTIY

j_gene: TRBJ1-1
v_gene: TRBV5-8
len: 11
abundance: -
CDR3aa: ASSLAPGLEAF

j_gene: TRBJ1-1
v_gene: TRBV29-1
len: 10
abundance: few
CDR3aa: SVRAVGTEAF

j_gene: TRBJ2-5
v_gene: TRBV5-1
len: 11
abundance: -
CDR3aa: ASSLTGGETQY

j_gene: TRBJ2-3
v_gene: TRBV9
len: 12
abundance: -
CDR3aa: ASSTSGSTDTQY

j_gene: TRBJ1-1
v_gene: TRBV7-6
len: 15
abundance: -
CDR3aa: ASSARQGMSLFAEAF

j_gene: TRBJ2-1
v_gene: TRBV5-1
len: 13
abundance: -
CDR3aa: ASSSGTGTYNEQF

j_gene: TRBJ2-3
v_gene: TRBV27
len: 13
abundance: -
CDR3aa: ASLKSSGRIDTQY

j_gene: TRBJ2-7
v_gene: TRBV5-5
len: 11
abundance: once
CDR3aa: ASSLESGYEQY

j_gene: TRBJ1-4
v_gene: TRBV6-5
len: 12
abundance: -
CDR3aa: ASSYKGAGEKLF

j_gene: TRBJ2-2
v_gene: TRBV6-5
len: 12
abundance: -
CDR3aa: ASSAVQNTGELF

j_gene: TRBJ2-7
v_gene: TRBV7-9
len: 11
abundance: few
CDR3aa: ASRATGRYEQY

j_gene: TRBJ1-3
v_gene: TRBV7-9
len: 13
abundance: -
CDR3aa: ASRSGIGPGNTIY

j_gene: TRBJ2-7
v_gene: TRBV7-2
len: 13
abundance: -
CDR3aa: ASSRAQGFPYEQY

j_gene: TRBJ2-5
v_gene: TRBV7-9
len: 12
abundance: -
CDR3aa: ASSPDTKQETQY

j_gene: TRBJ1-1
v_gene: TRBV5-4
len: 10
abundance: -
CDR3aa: ASSLGQGRAF

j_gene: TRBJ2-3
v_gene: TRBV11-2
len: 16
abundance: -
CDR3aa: ASSLGQLAGLNTDTQY

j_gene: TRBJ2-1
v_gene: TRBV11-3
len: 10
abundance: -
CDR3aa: ASNTWANEQF

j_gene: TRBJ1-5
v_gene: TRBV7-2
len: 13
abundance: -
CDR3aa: ASSFQGIGNQPQH

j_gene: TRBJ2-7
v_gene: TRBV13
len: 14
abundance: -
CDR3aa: ASSLSVIAGGYEQY

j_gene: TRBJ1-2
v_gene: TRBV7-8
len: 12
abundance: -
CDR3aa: ASSQGGLNYGYT

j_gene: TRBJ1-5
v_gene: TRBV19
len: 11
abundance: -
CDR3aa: ASSLQGNQPQH

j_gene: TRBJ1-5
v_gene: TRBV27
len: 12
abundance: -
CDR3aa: ASSLLGTNQPQH

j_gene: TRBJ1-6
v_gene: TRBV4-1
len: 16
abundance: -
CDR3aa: ASSQDSGRTSYNSPLH